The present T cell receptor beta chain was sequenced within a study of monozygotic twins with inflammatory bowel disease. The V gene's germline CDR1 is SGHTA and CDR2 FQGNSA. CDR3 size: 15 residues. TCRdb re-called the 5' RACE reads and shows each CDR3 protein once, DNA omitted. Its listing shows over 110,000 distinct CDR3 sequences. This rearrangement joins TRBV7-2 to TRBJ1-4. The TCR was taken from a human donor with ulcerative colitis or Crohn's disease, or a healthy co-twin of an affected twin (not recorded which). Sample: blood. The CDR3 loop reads CASSLGSPAGEKLFF.